These 24 T cell receptor beta chains were sequenced from one sample in a study of control samples from healthy donors and cancer patients. This table comes from immunoSEQ multiplex PCR, and its TCRdb copy is limited to in-frame clones, with some not included. The repertoire consists of roughly 120,000 clones, with approximately 87% occurring once and the leading ten covering about an eighth. Material: blood. All receptors come from a man aged 25-45 years in good health.

The chain uses TRBV29-1 and TRBJ1-1, with D maybe TRBD1 (6 bases). V was shortened by 4 bases and J by 8 bases, with 17 bases between the two germline ends. Per the germline V gene, CDR1 is SQVTM and CDR2 is ANQGSEA. This CDR3 has 13 amino acids. In nucleotides, the CDR3 is TGCAGCGTTGCCGCCCTGGGGGCGATCGAAGCTTTCTTT. Amino acids: CSVAALGAIEAFF.

V is TRBV2 and J is TRBJ1-6, with 10 bases matching TRBD1. The CDR3 runs 16 residues. J lost 0 bases, V lost 6 bases, and 2 bases had no gene match. CDR1 and CDR2 (germline): SNHLY, FYNNEI. The CDR3 bases are TGTGCCAGCAGGGGACAGGGGAGCTCCTATAATTCACCCCTCCACTTT. It yields the protein CASRGQGSSYNSPLHF. The full variable domain, in which reference TRBV2 and TRBJ1-6 provide the parts outside the CDR3, is EPEVTQTPSHQVTQMGQEVILRCVPISNHLYFYWYRQILGQKVEFLVSFYNNEISEKSEIFDDQFSVERPDGSNFTLKIRSTKLEDSAMYFCASRGQGSSYNSPLHFGNGTRLTVT.

This sequence joins TRBV30 and TRBJ2-5, with 7 bases lining up with TRBD1. The CDR3 spans 13 residues. The V gene end was trimmed by 3 bases and the J gene end by 5 bases; junction bases not matched to a gene: 6. Germline lookup yields CDR1 GTSNPN and CDR2 SVGIG (reference sequence). This CDR3 reads CAWSLTGRETQYF. The CDR3 DNA is TGTGCCTGGAGCTTGACAGGGCGGGAGACCCAGTACTTC.

The J gene is TRBJ2-5, the V gene TRBV6-5; D may be TRBD2 (6 bases). Per the germline V gene, CDR1 is MNHEY and CDR2 is SVGAGI. This CDR3 has 14 amino acids. With 7 bases removed from V and 5 bases from J, the gap between germline ends came to 17 bases. The CDR3 sequence: CASKVRGREETQYF. In DNA form, the CDR3 reads TGTGCCAGCAAGGTAAGGGGTCGGGAGGAGACCCAGTACTTC.

This sequence joins TRBV2 and TRBJ1-2; 7 bases line up with TRBD1. CDR1 and CDR2 from the germline V gene are SNHLY and FYNNEI. This CDR3 spans 13 amino acids. Trimming cost V 5 bases and J 6 bases; bases outside gene matches: 6. The CDR3 DNA follows: TGTGCCAGCAGTCGGGAGGGGGCCGATGGCTACACCTTC. It yields the protein CASSREGADGYTF.

The V gene is TRBV12-5, the J gene TRBJ1-1; D not resolved. The CDR3 has 12 amino acids. Germline assignment: CDR1 LGHNT and CDR2 FRNRAP. V was pared by 10 bases and J by 3 bases, with 12 bases between. The CDR3 DNA sequence: TGTGCTACCACCCTTGGGGACACTGAAGCTTTCTTT. This codes for CATTLGDTEAFF.

V is TRBV7-2 and J is TRBJ1-1; D might be TRBD1 (5 bases). With 6 bases removed from V and 0 bases from J, the gap between germline ends came to 8 bases. There are 13 residues in the CDR3. Germline lookup yields CDR1 SGHTA and CDR2 FQGNSA. In DNA, the CDR3 is TGTGCCAGCAGGGAGGACATGAACACTGAAGCTTTCTTT. It translates to CASREDMNTEAFF.

There are a few counts of this clone. The chain links TRBV30 to TRBJ1-3; D call uncertain. V lost 4 bases and J 0 bases, leaving 7 bases between the germline ends. The CDR3 has 13 amino acids. Germline lookup yields CDR1 GTSNPN and CDR2 SVGIG (reference sequence). This CDR3 reads CAWTFLSGNTIYF. The CDR3, as DNA: TGTGCCTGGACCTTCCTCTCTGGAAACACCATATATTTT.

This rearrangement joins TRBV10-3 to TRBJ1-5; D call uncertain. This CDR3 contains 14 residues. The germline CDR1 and CDR2 sequences are ENHRY and SYGVKD. V was trimmed by 3 bases and J by 5 bases, leaving 11 bases between them. CDR3 nucleotides: TGTGCCATCAGTGAAGGATCAGATTATCAGCCCCAGCATTTT. Protein sequence: CAISEGSDYQPQHF.

The chain has TRBV14 and TRBJ1-4; a weak D match, TRBD1 (5 bases). V lost 1 base and J lost 5, with 11 bases in between. Germline CDR1 reads SGHDN; CDR2 reads FVKESK. The CDR3 length is 15 residues. CDR3 sequence: CASSQAHGGNEKLFF. Written as DNA, the CDR3 is TGTGCCAGCAGCCAAGCCCATGGGGGAAATGAAAAACTGTTTTTT.

CDR3 amino acids: CASSGDRVTEAFF. CDR3 nucleotide sequence: TGCGCCAGCAGTGGAGACAGGGTAACTGAAGCTTTCTTT. The rearrangement joins TRBV10-1 to TRBJ1-1, with 7 positions matching TRBD1. Germline loops: CDR1 WNHNN, CDR2 SYGVQD (reference sequence). V was clipped by 4 bases and J by 5 bases; unmatched bases: 4. The CDR3 is 13 residues long.

In its sample, this clone was seen once. The chain combines TRBV5-6 with TRBJ1-3, with 10 bases that match TRBD1. J was trimmed by 4 bases and V by 7 bases; bases with no gene match: 11. This CDR3 contains 16 residues. Looked up from germline, CDR1 is SGHDT and CDR2 is YYEEEE. The CDR3 DNA is TGTGCCAGCTCCAGTTACGGGACAGGGGTCGGAAACACCATATATTTT. Amino acid sequence: CASSSYGTGVGNTIYF.

CDR3 DNA sequence: TGTGCCAGCAGCCAACAGATGGGGGGGCTCGGCTACACCTTC. It translates to CASSQQMGGLGYTF. This chain connects TRBV3-1 (or the pseudogene TRBV3-2) to TRBJ1-2; possible D gene TRBD1, 6 bases. Trimming removed 2 bases from V and 8 bases from J, with 15 bases in between. CDR3 length: 14 residues. Germline assignment: CDR1 LGHDT and CDR2 YNNKEL (reference sequence).

Here the CDR3 reads CASSVLGPLNYGYTF. In nucleotides, the CDR3 is TGTGCCAGCAGCGTGTTGGGTCCGTTAAACTATGGCTACACCTTC. The V call is TRBV5-6, the J call TRBJ1-2; no reliable D call. Trimming took 4 bases from V and 2 from J, leaving 15 bases between them. The CDR3 spans 15 residues. Germline V gene lookup returns CDR1 SGHDT and CDR2 YYEEEE.

The chain has TRBV7-2 and TRBJ1-1; possible D gene TRBD1, 6 bases. The CDR3 runs 15 residues. V lost 7 bases to trimming and J lost 4 bases, with 19 bases between them. CDR1 SGHTA and CDR2 FQGNSA come from the germline V gene. Here the CDR3 reads CASTHRGARGTEAFF. The CDR3 region has the DNA TGTGCCAGCACGCATAGGGGGGCAAGGGGCACTGAAGCTTTCTTT. The complete variable domain, with remaining parts taken from reference TRBV7-2 and TRBJ1-1, reads GAGVSQSPSNKVTEKGKDVELRCDPISGHTALYWYRQSLGQGLEFLIYFQGNSAPDKSGLPSDRFSAERTGGSVSTLTIQRTQQEDSAVYLCASTHRGARGTEAFFGQGTRLTVV.

The chain couples TRBV5-4 to TRBJ1-4; D possibly corresponds to TRBD1 (6 bases). The CDR3 totals 14 residues. The V gene's germline CDR1 is SGHNT and CDR2 YYREEE (reference sequence). Trimming took off 2 bases at V and 8 bases at J, with 13 bases between the two ends. DNA for the CDR3: TGTGCCAGCAGCTTAGGGGGTCCCGACGAAAAACTGTTTTTT. Residues: CASSLGGPDEKLFF. Full variable domain (missing parts from reference TRBV5-4 and TRBJ1-4): ETGVTQSPTHLIKTRGQQVTLRCSSQSGHNTVSWYQQALGQGPQFIFQYYREEENGRGNFPPRFSGLQFPNYSSELNVNALELDDSALYLCASSLGGPDEKLFFGSGTQLSVL.

Here the CDR3 reads CATRGGGNQPQHF. CDR3 in DNA: TGTGCCACCCGGGGAGGTGGCAATCAGCCCCAGCATTTT. The chain combines TRBV24-1 with TRBJ1-5; the D is unclear. Trimming cost V 9 bases and J 2 bases, with 10 bases left between them. Looked up from germline, CDR1 is KGHDR and CDR2 is SFDVKD. The CDR3 has 13 amino acids.

The chain combines TRBV2 with TRBJ2-7, with D perhaps TRBD1 (6 bases). Germline CDR1 is SNHLY and CDR2 is FYNNEI. With 2 bases removed from V and 3 bases from J, the gap between germline ends came to 17 bases. This CDR3 has 16 residues. The CDR3 DNA follows: TGTGCCAGCAGTGAAAGCCTTGGACAGCCCCACTACGAGCAGTACTTC. Translating gives CASSESLGQPHYEQYF.

This clone appeared a few times. This chain links TRBV30 with TRBJ1-2; D uncertain. From germline, CDR1 is GTSNPN and CDR2 SVGIG (reference sequence). The ends were cut back, 2 bases at V and 3 bases at J, with 16 bases in the middle. The CDR3 contains 15 residues. In nucleotides, the CDR3 is TGTGCCTGGAGTCGACTCACTCCCGGGGACTATGGCTACACCTTC. Amino acids: CAWSRLTPGDYGYTF.

J is TRBJ1-3 and V is TRBV19; TRBD1 is a possible D gene (6 bases). This CDR3 contains 16 residues. Germline V gives CDR1 LNHDA, CDR2 SQIVND (reference sequence). V was pared by 5 bases and J by 0 bases, with 14 bases between. The CDR3 region is CASSHRVTGSGNTIYF. Written as DNA, the CDR3 is TGTGCCAGTAGTCACAGGGTCACTGGCTCTGGAAACACCATATATTTT.

The chain joins TRBV9 to TRBJ2-5; 10 positions match TRBD2. Germline CDR1 reads SGDLS; CDR2 reads YYNGEE. The CDR3 is 16 residues long. V lost 2 bases, J lost 0 bases, and 4 bases stayed unmatched. For the CDR3, the DNA is TGTGCCAGCAGCGTTGGTAGCGGGGGGTACCAAGAGACCCAGTACTTC. Its translation is CASSVGSGGYQETQYF.

The chain uses TRBV19 and TRBJ2-6; either TRBD1 or TRBD2 may supply D (6 bases each). This CDR3 comprises 18 residues. Trimming pared 3 bases from V and 0 bases from J, leaving 15 bases between. Germline CDR1 LNHDA, CDR2 SQIVND (reference sequence). CDR3 protein: CASSIPRGGLSGANVLTF. CDR3 bases: TGTGCCAGTAGTATTCCCCGAGGGGGACTCTCTGGGGCCAACGTCCTGACTTTC.

V is TRBV29-1 and J is TRBJ2-5; 8 bases map to TRBD1. The junction had 6 bases not matched to a gene; V was cut back by 7 bases and J by 2 bases. This CDR3 is built from 13 residues. Germline CDR1 SQVTM, CDR2 ANQGSEA. CDR3 amino acids: CSGGHRGQETQYF. The DNA of the CDR3 is TGCAGCGGCGGGCACAGGGGGCAAGAGACCCAGTACTTC.

As to this clone: Distinct nucleotide sequences in the sample also encode this CDR3. The chain recombines TRBV4-1 with TRBJ1-3; D is uncertain. Looked up from germline, CDR1 is MGHRA and CDR2 is YSYEKL. V shed 0 bases and J shed 4 bases, with 1 base lying between them. CDR3 length: 12 residues. The CDR3 loop is CASSQEGNTIYF. In nucleotides, the CDR3 is TGCGCCAGCAGCCAAGAGGGAAACACCATATATTTT.